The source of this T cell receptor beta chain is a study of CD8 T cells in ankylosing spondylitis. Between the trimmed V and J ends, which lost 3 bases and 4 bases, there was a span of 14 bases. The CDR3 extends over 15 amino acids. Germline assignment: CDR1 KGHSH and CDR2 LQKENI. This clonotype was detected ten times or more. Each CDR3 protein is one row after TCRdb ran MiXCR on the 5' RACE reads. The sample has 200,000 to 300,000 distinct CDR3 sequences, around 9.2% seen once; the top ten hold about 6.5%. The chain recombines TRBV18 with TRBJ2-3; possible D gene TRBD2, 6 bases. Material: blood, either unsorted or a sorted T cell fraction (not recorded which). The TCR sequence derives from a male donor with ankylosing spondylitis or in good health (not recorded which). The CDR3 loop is CASSPDREKADTQYF. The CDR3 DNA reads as TGTGCCAGCTCACCCGATCGGGAGAAGGCAGATACGCAGTATTTT.